This entry lists 21 T cell receptor beta chains sequenced from one sample in a study of shared clonotypes between healthy human individuals. Sequenced by immunoSEQ multiplex PCR; TCRdb stores in-frame clones only, minus some. The table shows 2 million or so clones, with 85% to 95% occurring only once. The sequenced material came from naive CD4+ T cells sorted from blood. Subset meaning: CD45RA+ positively selected. The receptor set was obtained from a man aged 18 to 30 in good health.

The count of this clone is one. This chain uses TRBV2 with TRBJ2-5; the D gene could be TRBD1 or TRBD2 (5 bases each). This CDR3 spans 14 amino acids. V gave up 6 bases and J gave up 4 bases, with 15 bases separating them. CDR1 and CDR2 from the germline V gene are SNHLY and FYNNEI. As DNA, the CDR3 is TGTGCCAGCAGCGCCGGGACCCAGCGAGAGACCCAGTACTTC. Translation: CASSAGTQRETQYF.

The chain has TRBV28 and TRBJ1-1; D is possibly TRBD1 (6 bases). This CDR3 contains 15 residues. Germline CDR1 is MDHEN and CDR2 is SYDVKM. Between the trimmed V and J ends, which lost 5 bases and 2 bases, there was a span of 15 bases. In DNA form, the CDR3 reads TGTGCCAGCAGTCCGTCCTCACAGGGTAACACTGAAGCTTTCTTT. This codes for CASSPSSQGNTEAFF. The whole variable domain, remainder taken from reference TRBV28 and TRBJ1-1, is DVKVTQSSRYLVKRTGEKVFLECVQDMDHENMFWYRQDPGLGLRLIYFSYDVKMKEKGDIPEGYSVSREKKERFSLILESASTNQTSMYLCASSPSSQGNTEAFFGQGTRLTVV.

As concerns this clone: The same CDR3 also results from other DNA sequences found in this sample. The chain is built from TRBV18 and TRBJ1-2; D may be TRBD1 (5 bases). Deletions cut 0 bases from V and 2 bases from J, with 10 bases between. This CDR3 contains 15 residues. The germline CDR1 and CDR2 sequences are KGHSH and LQKENI. CDR3: CASSPPSQGNYGYTF. DNA for the CDR3: TGTGCCAGCTCACCACCGTCGCAGGGCAACTATGGCTACACCTTC.

V is TRBV7-2 and J is TRBJ1-2; no firm D call. Germline CDR1 SGHTA, CDR2 FQGNSA. V dropped 6 bases and J dropped 8 bases, with 22 bases sitting between them. The CDR3 has 15 residues. The CDR3 DNA follows: TGTGCCAGCAGAAGAACAACCGGGCCCCCAGTGGGCTACACCTTC. Protein product: CASRRTTGPPVGYTF.

The chain links TRBV19 to TRBJ2-1; D possibly uses TRBD1 or TRBD2 (5 bases each). CDR3 length equals 12 residues. Looked up from germline, CDR1 is LNHDA and CDR2 is SQIVND (reference sequence). Trimming left V 6 bases short and J 10 bases short, with 13 bases between. The CDR3 sequence is CASRLGDREQFF. Here the CDR3 DNA reads TGTGCCAGTAGATTGGGGGATAGGGAGCAGTTCTTC.

This rearrangement joins TRBV28 to TRBJ2-7; 11 bases are a match to TRBD1. V was clipped by 6 bases and J by 6 bases; unmatched bases: 4. Germline loops: CDR1 MDHEN, CDR2 SYDVKM. The CDR3 has 13 residues. The CDR3 DNA reads TGTGCCAGCAGAAAGGACAGGGGGCGCGAGCAGTACTTC. Its translation: CASRKDRGREQYF.

The V call is TRBV7-9, the J call TRBJ1-4; D perhaps matches TRBD1 (5 bases). This CDR3 has 14 residues. Germline lookup yields CDR1 SEHNR and CDR2 FQNEAQ (reference sequence). Deletions cut 5 bases from V and 5 bases from J, with 12 bases between. CDR3 in DNA: TGTGCCAGCAGCCCGACCCGGGACAATGAAAAACTGTTTTTT. It encodes CASSPTRDNEKLFF.

The chain combines TRBV5-1 with TRBJ2-1, with 7 positions matching TRBD1. Losses at the gene ends were 6 bases for V and 10 bases for J; bases not matched to a gene: 10. CDR3 length: 13 residues. Germline V gives CDR1 SGHRS, CDR2 YFSETQ. CDR3: CASKRPPGQEQFF. The CDR3 DNA follows: TGCGCCAGCAAGCGTCCCCCGGGACAGGAGCAGTTCTTC. Combining the CDR3 with reference TRBV5-1 and TRBJ2-1 gives the whole variable domain KAGVTQTPRYLIKTRGQQVTLSCSPISGHRSVSWYQQTPGQGLQFLFEYFSETQRNKGNFPGRFSGRQFSNSRSEMNVSTLELGDSALYLCASKRPPGQEQFFGPGTRLTVL.

This chain links TRBV19 with TRBJ1-2; maybe TRBD1 (5 bases). Germline V gives CDR1 LNHDA, CDR2 SQIVND (reference sequence). There are 13 residues in the CDR3. Between the trimmed V and J ends, which lost 3 bases and 6 bases, there was a span of 11 bases. This CDR3 is CASSIRGRNGYTF. The CDR3 DNA reads as TGTGCCAGTAGTATTAGGGGAAGAAATGGCTACACCTTC.

On this clone: At one end, the junction sequence differs from germline, possibly due to a read error. The chain has TRBV7-7 and TRBJ2-1; D tentatively reads TRBD1 or TRBD2 (5 bases each). The germline V gene has CDR1 SSHAT and CDR2 FNYEAQ (reference sequence). This CDR3 spans 15 amino acids. For the CDR3, the DNA is TGTGCTAGCAGCTCGGGACCTGGCTCCTACAATGAGCAGTTCTTC. It encodes CASSSGPGSYNEQFF. The full variable domain, its missing parts supplied by reference TRBV7-7 and TRBJ2-1, is GAGVSQSPRYKVTKRGQDVTLRCDPISSHATLYWYQQALGQGPEFLTYFNYEAQPDKSGLPSDRFSAERPEGSISTLTIQRTEQRDSAMYRCASSSGPGSYNEQFFGPGTRLTVL.

V and J are TRBV18 and TRBJ2-3; TRBD2 matches at 14 bases. CDR3 length: 17 residues. Germline values: CDR1 KGHSH, CDR2 LQKENI. J was trimmed by 4 bases and V by 2 bases; bases with no gene match: 5. The CDR3 region is CASSPRATSGRADTQYF. The CDR3 DNA is TGTGCCAGCTCACCAAGGGCGACTAGCGGGAGGGCAGATACGCAGTATTTT.

The rearrangement links TRBV11-3 to TRBJ2-5; 9 nucleotides agree with TRBD2. The trim removed 5 bases at V and 3 bases at J, leaving 7 bases unmatched. Germline-derived CDR1 and CDR2 are SGHNT and YENEEA. The CDR3 spans 15 residues. The CDR3 DNA reads TGTGCCAGCAGCCCTGGACTAGCGCTTGAAGAGACCCAGTACTTC. This codes for CASSPGLALEETQYF.

The rearrangement uses TRBV27 and TRBJ2-7; D is possibly TRBD2 (7 bases). V lost 9 bases to trimming and J lost 4 bases, with 19 bases between them. The CDR3 contains 14 residues. Germline values: CDR1 MNHEY, CDR2 SMNVEV (reference sequence). The DNA for the CDR3 is TGTGCCAGTCAGAGGGGGGGCCGGTTTTACGAGCAGTACTTC. Residues: CASQRGGRFYEQYF.

V and J are TRBV9 and TRBJ2-6; 9 bases are a match to TRBD1. Germline V CDR1 and CDR2: SGDLS, YYNGEE. The CDR3 runs to 15 residues. V shed 1 base and J 4 bases; nucleotides not matched to a gene: 0. In DNA, the CDR3 is TGTGCCAGCAGCGTAACAGGGGGCGGGGCCAACGTCCTGACTTTC. It translates to CASSVTGGGANVLTF.

The V gene is TRBV30, the J gene TRBJ1-5, with 10 bases that match TRBD1. The CDR3 consists of 16 residues. In germline, CDR1 is GTSNPN, CDR2 SVGIG (reference sequence). The V segment lost 2 bases and the J segment 7 bases; nucleotides outside the gene matches: 11. CDR3 in amino acids: CAWSMRTGGMDQPQHF. The DNA of the CDR3 is TGTGCCTGGAGTATGCGGACAGGGGGGATGGACCAGCCCCAGCATTTT.

The chain uses TRBV6-1 and TRBJ1-4; 9 nucleotides line up with TRBD1. CDR1 and CDR2 (germline): MNHNS, SASEGT. The CDR3 contains 14 residues. Germline trimming cut 6 bases from V and 8 bases from J; bases unmatched to any gene: 7. The chain's CDR3 is CASRYRGLEEKLFF. The CDR3 bases are TGTGCCAGCAGATACAGGGGGCTAGAGGAAAAACTGTTTTTT.

Points on this clone: No conserved phenylalanine or tryptophan ends this CDR3, so it is likely a read error. The chain uses TRBV10-3 and TRBJ1-6; 7 nucleotides agree with TRBD1. The CDR3 has 13 amino acids. Unmatched junction bases numbered 2, after V lost 3 bases and J lost 9 bases. Looked up from germline, CDR1 is ENHRY and CDR2 is SYGVKD. The CDR3 reads CAISDRGSSPLHL. Here the CDR3 DNA reads TGTGCCATCAGTGACAGGGGGTCTTCACCCCTCCACCTT.

About this clone: Germline is not matched at one junction end, which may reflect a read error. The chain employs TRBV7-3 and TRBJ2-7; the D gene is possibly TRBD2 (6 bases). The V gene's germline CDR1 is SGHTA and CDR2 FQGTGA. The CDR3 sequence is 14 residues long. CDR3: CASSLMGGSSEQYF. The CDR3 nucleotides are TGTGCCAGCAGCTTAATGGGAGGATCCTCCGAGCAGTACTTC.

This rearrangement joins TRBV7-9 to TRBJ2-2; TRBD2 agrees at 12 bases. This CDR3 region has 17 residues. Germline V gives CDR1 SEHNR, CDR2 FQNEAQ (reference sequence). V gave up 8 bases and J gave up 1 base; unmatched junction bases: 8. CDR3 sequence reads: CASPRLAGAGNTGELFF. DNA for the CDR3: TGTGCCAGCCCGAGACTAGCGGGGGCCGGGAACACCGGGGAGCTGTTTTTT.

On this clone itself: The same CDR3 also results from other DNA sequences found in this sample. The gene calls are TRBV2 and TRBJ1-1, with 7 bases that match TRBD1. Germline trimming cut 2 bases from V and 1 base from J; bases unmatched to any gene: 1. The V gene's germline CDR1 is SNHLY and CDR2 FYNNEI. The CDR3 length is 14 residues. In DNA, the CDR3 is TGTGCCAGCAGTGAACAGGGGGGGAACACTGAAGCTTTCTTT. Translated, it gives CASSEQGGNTEAFF.

This clone was picked up one time. V usage is TRBV30 and J usage is TRBJ1-6, with 9 positions matching TRBD1. Germline CDR1 GTSNPN, CDR2 SVGIG (reference sequence). This CDR3 has 14 amino acids. Trimming at V came to 5 bases and at J to 10 bases, leaving 9 bases not matched to a gene. The CDR3 bases are TGTGCCTGGTCCCGGGACAGGGTAGGATCACCCCTCCACTTT. Protein sequence: CAWSRDRVGSPLHF.